This is a list of T cell receptor beta chains from one sample in a study of OX40 agonist ivuxolimab in advanced cancers. TCRdb keeps only in-frame clones here, not all; method: immunoSEQ multiplex PCR. The table includes 70,000 or so clones, about 86% detected once. Here the sequenced sample was CD4+ or CD8+ T cells sorted from blood, taken in a trial of the OX40 agonist ivuxolimab. These receptors were collected from an adult with an advanced solid tumor such as melanoma, head and neck, liver or kidney cancer. The CDR3 runs from the conserved cysteine through the conserved F or W. Each record gives: D gene, J gene, V gene, clone size, CDR3 DNA, CDR3 protein. A D gene is named only where the DNA matches it firmly. Not all rows give a size; the values are once, few, many and, for expanded clones, a class.

D gene: -; J gene: TRBJ2-1; V gene: TRBV9; clone size: once; CDR3 DNA: TGTGCCAGCAGCATACAGCCAGGGAACAATGAGCAGTTCTTC; CDR3 protein: CASSIQPGNNEQFF
D gene: -; J gene: TRBJ1-5; V gene: TRBV28; clone size: -; CDR3 DNA: TGTGCCAGCAGTTTGAGAGAACAGCCCCAGCATTTT; CDR3 protein: CASSLREQPQHF
D gene: TRBD2; J gene: TRBJ2-4; V gene: TRBV4-2; clone size: -; CDR3 DNA: TGTGCCAGCAGCCGAGTAGCGGGAGGGCGCGGCATTCAGTACTTC; CDR3 protein: CASSRVAGGRGIQYF
D gene: -; J gene: TRBJ2-5; V gene: TRBV14; clone size: few; CDR3 DNA: TGTGCCAGCAGCCGGACTGATCAAGAGACCCAGTACTTC; CDR3 protein: CASSRTDQETQYF
D gene: -; J gene: TRBJ1-3; V gene: TRBV6-5; clone size: -; CDR3 DNA: TGTGCCAGCAGCGGGGGAGGTGGAAACACCATATATTTT; CDR3 protein: CASSGGGGNTIYF
D gene: -; J gene: TRBJ2-3; V gene: TRBV5-1; clone size: -; CDR3 DNA: TGCGCCAGCAGCTTGGCGGGGGAAGATACGCAGTATTTT; CDR3 protein: CASSLAGEDTQYF
D gene: TRBD2; J gene: TRBJ2-2; V gene: TRBV11-3; clone size: -; CDR3 DNA: TGTGCCAGCGCCCGGGAGGGGAACACCGGGGAGCTGTTTTTT; CDR3 protein: CASAREGNTGELFF
D gene: -; J gene: TRBJ1-5; V gene: TRBV5-1; clone size: -; CDR3 DNA: TGCGCCAGCAGCTTGACAGTCGATCAGCCCCAGCATTTT; CDR3 protein: CASSLTVDQPQHF
D gene: -; J gene: TRBJ1-2; V gene: TRBV12-5; clone size: few; CDR3 DNA: TGTGCTAGTGGTTTGGTCCCTTCAACGGGGCGCCGAGTCACCTTC; CDR3 protein: CASGLVPSTGRRVTF
D gene: -; J gene: TRBJ2-3; V gene: TRBV7-6; clone size: -; CDR3 DNA: TGTGCCAGCAGCCCCCTCTCTAGCACAGATACGCAGTATTTT; CDR3 protein: CASSPLSSTDTQYF
D gene: TRBD1; J gene: TRBJ2-1; V gene: TRBV28; clone size: -; CDR3 DNA: TGTGCCAGCAGTTTAAGGCGGGACAGGATGTCCGGAGAGCAGTTCTTC; CDR3 protein: CASSLRRDRMSGEQFF
D gene: -; J gene: TRBJ2-3; V gene: TRBV9; clone size: -; CDR3 DNA: TGTGCCAGCAGCGTAGACCGCAGGGAAACAGATACGCAGTATTTT; CDR3 protein: CASSVDRRETDTQYF
D gene: -; J gene: TRBJ2-4; V gene: TRBV2; clone size: -; CDR3 DNA: TGTGCCAGCAGAGTAGGGCCCAAAAACATTCAGTACTTC; CDR3 protein: CASRVGPKNIQYF
D gene: -; J gene: TRBJ2-7; V gene: TRBV4-2; clone size: -; CDR3 DNA: TGTGCCAGCAGCTTTCGCCGGGGCTACGAGCAGTACTTC; CDR3 protein: CASSFRRGYEQYF
D gene: -; J gene: TRBJ1-6; V gene: TRBV30; clone size: -; CDR3 DNA: TGTGCCTGGGGCCGGCTTCGGGACGGAAATTCACCCCTCCACTTT; CDR3 protein: CAWGRLRDGNSPLHF
D gene: -; J gene: TRBJ2-7; V gene: TRBV19; clone size: -; CDR3 DNA: TGTGCCAGTAGTCCTACCCCTGGGATATTTTCCGACGAGCAGTACTTC; CDR3 protein: CASSPTPGIFSDEQYF
D gene: -; J gene: TRBJ2-5; V gene: TRBV5-8; clone size: -; CDR3 DNA: TGTGCCAGCAGCTTGGCCCCCCGGCCGGAGACCCAGTACTTC; CDR3 protein: CASSLAPRPETQYF
D gene: -; J gene: TRBJ1-5; V gene: TRBV30; clone size: -; CDR3 DNA: TGTGCCTGGAGTGAGCAGGCGAATCAGCCCCAGCATTTT; CDR3 protein: CAWSEQANQPQHF
D gene: -; J gene: TRBJ2-7; V gene: TRBV7-9; clone size: -; CDR3 DNA: TGTGCCCTTAACGATGGTGACTCCTCCTACGAGCAGTACTTC; CDR3 protein: CALNDGDSSYEQYF
D gene: -; J gene: TRBJ2-1; V gene: TRBV5-1; clone size: -; CDR3 DNA: TGCGCCAGCAGCTTGGCCTCTTCGGGGGTCTACAGCTCCTACAATGAGCAGTTCTTC; CDR3 protein: CASSLASSGVYSSYNEQFF
D gene: TRBD2; J gene: TRBJ2-3; V gene: TRBV5-5; clone size: -; CDR3 DNA: TGTGCCAGCAGCTTCCTTGGCGGGAGGGCCATAGATACGCAGTATTTT; CDR3 protein: CASSFLGGRAIDTQYF
D gene: TRBD1; J gene: TRBJ2-5; V gene: TRBV18; clone size: -; CDR3 DNA: TGTGCCAGCTCACCCCGGACAGGGGGGGAGACCCAGTACTTC; CDR3 protein: CASSPRTGGETQYF
D gene: -; J gene: TRBJ1-5; V gene: TRBV30; clone size: once; CDR3 DNA: TGTGCCTGGAGTCCCCCCAGGATAGGGATCCAGCCCCAGCATTTT; CDR3 protein: CAWSPPRIGIQPQHF
D gene: TRBD1; J gene: TRBJ1-1; V gene: TRBV14; clone size: few; CDR3 DNA: TGTGCCAGCAGCTCCCAGGACAGGGATGCGACTGAAGCTTTCTTT; CDR3 protein: CASSSQDRDATEAFF
D gene: TRBD1; J gene: TRBJ1-1; V gene: TRBV7-2; clone size: -; CDR3 DNA: TGTGCCAGCAGCCCCGACAGGGGCCGCGTCACTGAAGCTTTCTTT; CDR3 protein: CASSPDRGRVTEAFF
D gene: -; J gene: TRBJ1-2; V gene: TRBV5-1; clone size: -; CDR3 DNA: TGCGCCAGCAGCCAAAGCGTGGGGCAGAACTATGGCTACACCTTC; CDR3 protein: CASSQSVGQNYGYTF
D gene: -; J gene: TRBJ1-5; V gene: TRBV7-9; clone size: -; CDR3 DNA: TGTGCCAGCAGCCGGACCATCCAGGGCAATCAGCCCCAGCATTTT; CDR3 protein: CASSRTIQGNQPQHF
D gene: -; J gene: TRBJ1-2; V gene: TRBV7-2; clone size: -; CDR3 DNA: TGTGCCAGCAGCTCCTCCCCTTTCTGGTCTAACTATGGCTACACCTTC; CDR3 protein: CASSSSPFWSNYGYTF
D gene: -; J gene: TRBJ1-1; V gene: TRBV20-1; clone size: once; CDR3 DNA: TGCAGTGCCGACGGGAACACTGAAGCTTTCTTT; CDR3 protein: CSADGNTEAFF
D gene: TRBD2; J gene: TRBJ2-5; V gene: TRBV5-4; clone size: -; CDR3 DNA: TGTGCCAGCAGCTTCAAGACTAGCGGGGGGATAGAGACCCAGTACTTC; CDR3 protein: CASSFKTSGGIETQYF
D gene: -; J gene: TRBJ2-3; V gene: TRBV5-1; clone size: once; CDR3 DNA: TGCGCCAGCAGCTTGGAGGGTAGCGGACGCGGCACAGATACGCAGTATTTT; CDR3 protein: CASSLEGSGRGTDTQYF
D gene: TRBD2; J gene: TRBJ2-3; V gene: TRBV28; clone size: once; CDR3 DNA: TGTGCCAGCAGTTTCGCGGGAGTCACAGATACGCAGTATTTT; CDR3 protein: CASSFAGVTDTQYF
D gene: -; J gene: TRBJ2-3; V gene: TRBV9; clone size: -; CDR3 DNA: TGTGCCAGCAGCACGGAAACAGGGTTAGCTAGCACAGATACGCAGTATTTT; CDR3 protein: CASSTETGLASTDTQYF
D gene: TRBD1; J gene: TRBJ2-3; V gene: TRBV12-5; clone size: -; CDR3 DNA: TGTGCTAGTGGCCCCGGGACAGACAACACAGATACGCAGTATTTT; CDR3 protein: CASGPGTDNTDTQYF
D gene: -; J gene: TRBJ1-3; V gene: TRBV5-1; clone size: -; CDR3 DNA: TGCGCCAGCAGCGCAGTGAGCTCTGGAAACACCATATATTTT; CDR3 protein: CASSAVSSGNTIYF
D gene: TRBD1; J gene: TRBJ1-4; V gene: TRBV27; clone size: few; CDR3 DNA: TGTGCCAGCAGCCAGCGGGGACAGGGAGATGAAAAACTGTTTTTT; CDR3 protein: CASSQRGQGDEKLFF